The 26 T cell receptor beta chains below were found in one sample sequenced in a study of shared clonotypes between healthy human individuals. Clones were read by immunoSEQ multiplex PCR, and TCRdb kept only the in-frame ones, dropping some. The sample lists about 2.3 million clones, roughly 90% occurring once. The sample consisted of naive CD4+ T cells from PBMCs. Subset: CD45RA+ positively selected. These TCRs come from a man between 18 and 35 years old in good health. Some clones in this sample may be carry-over from other donors' samples.

About this clone: Germline is not matched at one junction end, which may reflect a read error. J is TRBJ1-2 and V is TRBV28; TRBD1 matches at 8 bases. There are 11 residues in the CDR3. Germline V CDR1 and CDR2: MDHEN, SYDVKM. Written as DNA, the CDR3 is TGCGCCTCGGACAGGGAGGTTGGCTACACCTTC. This sequence encodes CASDREVGYTF.

The J gene is TRBJ1-5, the V gene TRBV28; tentatively, D is TRBD1 (6 bases). The CDR3 length is 15 residues. The germline V gene has CDR1 MDHEN and CDR2 SYDVKM. Trimming removed 2 bases at V and 7 bases at J, with 15 bases between. Here the CDR3 reads CASSLRGRGRQPQHF. The CDR3 DNA reads TGTGCCAGCAGTTTAAGGGGCAGGGGCCGACAGCCCCAGCATTTT.

The chain is built from TRBV29-1 and TRBJ2-3; 9 nucleotides line up with TRBD2. The CDR3 loop spans 13 amino acids. The J segment lost 5 bases and the V segment lost 4 bases, leaving 4 bases of the junction unmatched. The germline gives CDR1 SQVTM, CDR2 ANQGSEA. CDR3 region: CSVGPTSGDTQYF. The CDR3 nucleotides are TGCAGCGTTGGTCCGACTAGCGGAGATACGCAGTATTTT.

This chain links TRBV6-6 with TRBJ1-1; D unresolved. V was clipped by 0 bases and J by 10 bases, with 9 bases between them. CDR3 length: 12 residues. Germline CDR1 and CDR2: MNHNY and SVGAGI (reference sequence). Here the CDR3 reads CASSYSTGVAFF. CDR3 sequence (DNA): TGTGCCAGCAGTTACTCGACGGGAGTAGCTTTCTTT.

V gene TRBV18 combines with J gene TRBJ1-4; tentative D call: TRBD1 (5 bases). Germline V gene lookup returns CDR1 KGHSH and CDR2 LQKENI. There are 15 residues in the CDR3. Trimming cost V 6 bases and J 4 bases, with 15 bases left between them. The CDR3 sequence: CASSLRDGFNEKLFF. CDR3 sequence (DNA): TGTGCCAGCTCGCTAAGGGACGGATTTAATGAAAAACTGTTTTTT.

The V gene is TRBV7-6, the J gene TRBJ2-2; 10 positions match TRBD2. Per germline, CDR1 SGHVS and CDR2 FNYEAQ. V was clipped by 1 base and J by 4 bases; unmatched bases: 3. The CDR3 loop spans 16 amino acids. CDR3 nucleotides: TGTGCCAGCAGCTTAGAGCTAGCGGGAGTCACCGGGGAGCTGTTTTTT. As protein: CASSLELAGVTGELFF.

The chain has TRBV9 and TRBJ1-1; 9 nucleotides agree with TRBD1. CDR3 length equals 13 residues. Germline V lookup: CDR1 SGDLS, CDR2 YYNGEE. Germline trimming cut 3 bases from V and 7 bases from J; bases unmatched to any gene: 4. CDR3 nucleotide sequence: TGTGCCAGCAGCGCGACAGGGGGAGGTGAAGCTTTCTTT. Translated: CASSATGGGEAFF.

The chain combines TRBV18 with TRBJ1-2; perhaps TRBD1 as D (5 bases). The V end lost 3 bases, the J end lost 10 bases, and 12 bases lay between the germline ends. The CDR3 has 12 residues. Germline loops: CDR1 KGHSH, CDR2 LQKENI. The CDR3 loop is CASSPGGGHYTF. The CDR3 nucleotides read TGTGCCAGCTCACCGGGAGGAGGACACTACACCTTC.

The chain joins TRBV7-3 to TRBJ2-3, with D maybe TRBD2 (8 bases). The CDR3 length is 16 residues. The germline CDR1 and CDR2 sequences are SGHTA and FQGTGA. Trimming shortened V by 5 bases and J by 1 base, and 16 bases separated the two germline ends. CDR3 nucleotide sequence: TGTGCCAGCAGCCCGACAGGGCGGGAGGGCACAGATACGCAGTATTTT. It translates to CASSPTGREGTDTQYF. The full variable domain, in which reference TRBV7-3 and TRBJ2-3 provide the parts outside the CDR3, is GAGVSQTPSNKVTEKGKYVELRCDPISGHTALYWYRQSLGQGPEFLIYFQGTGAADDSGLPNDRFFAVRPEGSVSTLKIQRTERGDSAVYLCASSPTGREGTDTQYFGPGTRLTVL.

The chain has TRBV6-1 and TRBJ2-3, with 10 bases identical to TRBD1. Germline CDR1 reads MNHNS; CDR2 reads SASEGT. CDR3 length equals 13 residues. The trim removed 5 bases at V and 8 bases at J, leaving 4 bases unmatched. The CDR3 DNA reads as TGTGCCAGCAGTATGGACAGGGGGGGTACGCAGTATTTT. Its translation: CASSMDRGGTQYF.

The gene calls are TRBV27 and TRBJ2-7; 7 nucleotides align to TRBD1. V lost 0 bases, J lost 5 bases, and 4 bases stayed unmatched. Germline V CDR1 and CDR2: MNHEY, SMNVEV (reference sequence). CDR3 size: 14 residues. CDR3 bases: TGTGCCAGCAGTTTATCGACAGGGTGGAACGAGCAGTACTTC. Translation: CASSLSTGWNEQYF.

The V call is TRBV7-2, the J call TRBJ2-7, with D possibly matching TRBD1 (5 bases). V lost 3 bases, J lost 2 bases, and 8 bases lay in between. CDR1 is SGHTA, CDR2 FQGNSA, per germline. There are 13 residues in the CDR3. The CDR3 sequence is CASSLDTPYEQYF. CDR3 in DNA: TGTGCCAGCAGCTTGGACACCCCCTACGAGCAGTACTTC.

The chain has TRBV28 and TRBJ2-7; 7 nucleotides line up with TRBD1. This CDR3 contains 14 residues. The germline V gene encodes CDR1 MDHEN and CDR2 SYDVKM. V gave up 2 bases and J gave up 7 bases; unmatched junction bases: 8. The DNA for the CDR3 is TGTGCCAGCAGTTTAGTTAGGGGGCGCAGAGAGCAGTACTTC. Its protein is CASSLVRGRREQYF.

J is TRBJ1-5 and V is TRBV18; possible D gene TRBD1, 6 bases. Germline V lookup: CDR1 KGHSH, CDR2 LQKENI. The V gene lost 4 bases and the J gene lost 2 bases, with 12 bases spanning the gap. The CDR3 spans 15 residues. The CDR3 nucleotides read TGTGCCAGCTCACAGGGGGGACTCGGCAATCAGCCCCAGCATTTT. This translates into CASSQGGLGNQPQHF.

V and J are TRBV6-1 and TRBJ2-1; TRBD2 might be the D (6 bases). The ends were cut back, 8 bases at V and 5 bases at J, with 13 bases in the middle. Germline V gene data show CDR1 as MNHNS and CDR2 as SASEGT. The CDR3 covers 13 residues. The chain's CDR3 is CASQARRDNEQFF. CDR3 bases: TGTGCCAGCCAGGCGCGGAGGGACAATGAGCAGTTCTTC.

V gene TRBV10-3 combines with J gene TRBJ2-7; 7 bases match TRBD1. The V gene end was trimmed by 4 bases and the J gene end by 2 bases; junction bases not matched to a gene: 5. The CDR3 length is 14 residues. Germline values: CDR1 ENHRY, CDR2 SYGVKD. The CDR3 loop reads CAISVGQGAYEQYF. In DNA, the CDR3 is TGTGCCATCAGTGTTGGCCAGGGGGCCTACGAGCAGTACTTC.

The sample holds one count of this clone. Other DNA sequences of this sample code for an identical CDR3. The V gene is TRBV19, the J gene TRBJ2-7, with D possibly being TRBD2 (5 bases). The CDR3 contains 14 residues. V was clipped by 3 bases and J by 0 bases, with 9 bases between them. CDR1 LNHDA and CDR2 SQIVND come from the germline V gene (reference sequence). The CDR3 protein is CASSIRGSSYEQYF. In nucleotides, the CDR3 is TGTGCCAGTAGTATTCGGGGATCCTCCTACGAGCAGTACTTC.

The chain uses TRBV4-2 and TRBJ2-7; 10 nucleotides align to TRBD1. The V gene end was trimmed by 3 bases and the J gene end by 4 bases; junction bases not matched to a gene: 9. This CDR3 contains 16 residues. Germline assignment: CDR1 LGHNA and CDR2 YNFKEQ. CDR3 region: CASSHASGTGAYEQYF. CDR3 DNA sequence: TGTGCCAGCAGCCATGCCTCCGGGACAGGGGCTTACGAGCAGTACTTC.

This sequence joins TRBV7-3 and TRBJ2-1; 10 nucleotides agree with TRBD2. There are 16 residues in the CDR3. Germline CDR1 reads SGHTA; CDR2 reads FQGTGA. V dropped 5 bases and J dropped 8; count of bases not matched to a gene: 12. CDR3 residues: CASSPLAGALGYEQFF. The DNA of the CDR3 is TGTGCCAGCAGCCCCCTAGCGGGAGCCCTGGGGTATGAGCAGTTCTTC.

The rearrangement uses TRBV18 and TRBJ2-3; D is unresolved. Germline V lookup: CDR1 KGHSH, CDR2 LQKENI. V lost 3 bases, J lost 4 bases, and 14 bases lay in between. This CDR3 contains 15 residues. CDR3 DNA: TGTGCCAGCTCACCCCTAAGGGAAGTTGCAGATACGCAGTATTTT. Protein: CASSPLREVADTQYF.

The chain couples TRBV7-9 to TRBJ1-2; no firm D call. CDR1 is SEHNR, CDR2 FQNEAQ, per germline (reference sequence). This CDR3 is built from 11 residues. This CDR3 is CVSSPGPGYTF. The CDR3 region has the DNA TGTGTCTCATCCCCAGGTCCTGGCTACACCTTC.

This clone was seen only once. CDR3 residues: CASTPSVSATGELFF. The DNA of the CDR3 is TGTGCCAGCACCCCCTCGGTCAGCGCGACCGGGGAGCTGTTTTTT. The rearrangement links TRBV7-2 to TRBJ2-2; no firm D call. Germline V CDR1 and CDR2: SGHTA, FQGNSA. This CDR3 has 15 residues. Trimming removed 7 bases at V and 5 bases at J, with 17 bases between.

V usage is TRBV9 and J usage is TRBJ1-1; 10 bases are a match to TRBD1. The junction had 6 bases not matched to a gene; V was cut back by 0 bases and J by 1 base. The CDR3 covers 17 residues. Germline CDR1 SGDLS, CDR2 YYNGEE. CDR3 nucleotide sequence: TGTGCCAGCAGCGTAGGGGACAGGGGAAATGGGAACACTGAAGCTTTCTTT. This gives the protein CASSVGDRGNGNTEAFF.

This sequence joins TRBV19 and TRBJ1-5, with unresolved D. The CDR3 length is 12 residues. V shed 5 bases and J shed 4 bases, with 6 bases lying between them. Germline V gene data show CDR1 as LNHDA and CDR2 as SQIVND (reference sequence). The CDR3 DNA sequence: TGTGCCAGTAGTCAAATGAATCAGCCCCAGCATTTT. It yields the protein CASSQMNQPQHF.

This clone was counted a single time. The identical CDR3 is also encoded by other nucleotide sequences in the sample. The chain's CDR3 is CASSLGQGESGELFF. DNA for the CDR3: TGCGCCAGCAGCTTAGGACAGGGGGAGTCCGGGGAGCTGTTTTTT. The rearrangement uses TRBV5-1 and TRBJ2-2; 10 bases match TRBD1. Germline V lookup: CDR1 SGHRS, CDR2 YFSETQ. The CDR3 is 15 residues long. The V and J ends lost 2 bases and 6 bases, in that order; junction bases with no gene match: 4.

Of note for this clone: The identical CDR3 is also encoded by other nucleotide sequences in the sample. V and J are TRBV28 and TRBJ2-3; 9 nucleotides match TRBD1. Germline CDR1 is MDHEN and CDR2 is SYDVKM. The CDR3 is made up of 15 amino acids. Losses at the gene ends were 3 bases for V and 2 bases for J; bases not matched to a gene: 3. For the CDR3, the DNA is TGTGCCAGCAGTTTGCGACAGGGGGTCACAGATACGCAGTATTTT. It encodes CASSLRQGVTDTQYF.